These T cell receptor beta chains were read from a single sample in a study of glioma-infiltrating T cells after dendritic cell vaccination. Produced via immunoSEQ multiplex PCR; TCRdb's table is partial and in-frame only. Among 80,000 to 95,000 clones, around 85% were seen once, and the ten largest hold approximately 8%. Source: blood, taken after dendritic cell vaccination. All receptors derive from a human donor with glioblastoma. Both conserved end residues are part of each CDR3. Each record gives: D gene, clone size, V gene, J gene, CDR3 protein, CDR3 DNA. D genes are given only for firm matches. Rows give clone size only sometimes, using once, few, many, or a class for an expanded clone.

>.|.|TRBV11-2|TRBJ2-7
CASSLEGQVSSYEQYF
TGTGCCAGCAGCTTAGAAGGCCAGGTTAGCTCCTACGAGCAGTACTTC
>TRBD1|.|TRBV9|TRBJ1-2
CASSGWLQGKTNYGYTF
TGTGCCAGCAGCGGTTGGCTACAGGGGAAGACTAACTATGGCTACACCTTC
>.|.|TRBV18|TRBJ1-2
CASSPPGYTNYGYTF
TGTGCCAGCTCACCCCCGGGATACACTAACTATGGCTACACCTTC
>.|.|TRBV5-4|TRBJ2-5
CASSLPGRETQYF
TGTGCCAGCAGCTTGCCAGGGAGGGAGACCCAGTACTTC
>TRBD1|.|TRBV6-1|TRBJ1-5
CASSEWTGGRQPQHF
TGTGCCAGCAGTGAATGGACAGGGGGCAGGCAGCCCCAGCATTTT
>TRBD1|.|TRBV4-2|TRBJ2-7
CASSPYRGSYEQYF
TGTGCCAGCAGCCCCTACAGGGGCTCCTACGAGCAGTACTTC
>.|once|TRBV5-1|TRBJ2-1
CATSGSSSYNEQFF
TGCGCCACTAGTGGGTCTAGCTCCTACAATGAGCAGTTCTTC
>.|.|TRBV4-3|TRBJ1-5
CASSQIYSNQPQHF
TGCGCCAGCAGTCAAATCTATAGCAATCAGCCCCAGCATTTT
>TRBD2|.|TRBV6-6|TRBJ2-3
CASSYSREGLADTQYF
TGTGCCAGCAGTTACTCAAGGGAGGGTTTGGCAGATACGCAGTATTTT
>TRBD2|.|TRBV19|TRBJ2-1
CATSTSGENEQFF
TGTGCCACATCCACTAGCGGTGAGAATGAGCAGTTCTTC
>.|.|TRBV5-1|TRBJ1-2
CASSVDIGIYGYTF
TGCGCCAGCAGCGTGGACATTGGTATCTATGGCTACACCTTC
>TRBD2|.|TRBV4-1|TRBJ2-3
CASSQDTGLAGFTDTQYF
TGCGCCAGCAGCCAAGATACGGGACTAGCGGGATTCACAGATACGCAGTATTTT
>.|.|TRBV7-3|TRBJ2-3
CASSLTGGTSTDTQYF
TGTGCCAGCAGCTTAACTGGTGGGACTAGCACAGATACGCAGTATTTT
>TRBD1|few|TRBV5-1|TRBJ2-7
CASSLTPGQTYEQYF
TGCGCCAGCAGCTTGACTCCGGGACAGACCTACGAGCAGTACTTC
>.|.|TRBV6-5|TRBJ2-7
CASRDQGVQGYEQYF
TGTGCCAGCAGAGATCAAGGGGTCCAAGGGTACGAGCAGTACTTC
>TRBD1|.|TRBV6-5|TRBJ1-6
CASSWDSPFGSPLHF
TGTGCCAGCAGTTGGGACAGCCCGTTCGGGTCACCCCTCCACTTT
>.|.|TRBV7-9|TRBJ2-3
CASSPDWSTDTQYF
TGTGCCAGCAGCCCCGACTGGAGCACAGATACGCAGTATTTT
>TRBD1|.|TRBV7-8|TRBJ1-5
CASSSPDRTGGSNQPQHF
TGTGCCAGCAGCTCTCCAGACCGGACAGGGGGGAGCAATCAGCCCCAGCATTTT
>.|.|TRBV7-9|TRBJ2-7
CASTTPGGLSYEQYF
TGTGCCAGCACAACCCCGGGGGGCCTCTCCTACGAGCAGTACTTC
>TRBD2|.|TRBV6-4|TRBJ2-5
CASSDSWGGTQYF
TGTGCCAGCAGTGACTCATGGGGGGGGACCCAGTACTTC
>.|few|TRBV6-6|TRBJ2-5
CASQRGSQETQYF
TGTGCCAGCCAAAGGGGTAGCCAAGAGACCCAGTACTTC
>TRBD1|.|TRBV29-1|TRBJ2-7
CSVVQGAIYEQYF
TGCAGCGTTGTGCAGGGGGCGATCTACGAGCAGTACTTC
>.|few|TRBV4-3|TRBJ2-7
CASSQEEGRREQYF
TGCGCCAGCAGCCAAGAGGAGGGGCGCCGCGAGCAGTACTTC
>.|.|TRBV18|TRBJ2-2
CASSPSGRDTGELFF
TGTGCCAGCTCCCCGTCAGGGCGCGATACCGGGGAGCTGTTTTTT
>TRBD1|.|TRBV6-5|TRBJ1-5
CASSSGGQGQPQHF
TGTGCCAGCAGTAGCGGTGGACAGGGTCAGCCCCAGCATTTT
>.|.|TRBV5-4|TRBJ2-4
CASSLDGGSTKNIQYF
TGTGCCAGCAGCTTGGATGGGGGGTCGACCAAAAACATTCAGTACTTC
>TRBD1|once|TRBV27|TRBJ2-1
CASSPPGDRVIYNEQFF
TGTGCCAGCAGCCCTCCCGGCGACAGGGTCATTTACAATGAGCAGTTCTTC
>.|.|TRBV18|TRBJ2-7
CASSPSQGSYEQYF
TGTGCCAGCTCACCGTCCCAGGGATCCTACGAGCAGTACTTC
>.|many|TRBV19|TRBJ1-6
CASKPQGNSPLHF
TGTGCCAGTAAGCCCCAGGGAAATTCACCCCTCCACTTT
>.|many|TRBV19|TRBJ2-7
CASSFGGAYEQYF
TGTGCCAGTAGTTTCGGGGGAGCCTACGAGCAGTACTTC
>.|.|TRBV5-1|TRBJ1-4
CASRQGRNEKLFF
TGCGCCAGCAGGCAGGGTCGGAATGAAAAACTGTTTTTT
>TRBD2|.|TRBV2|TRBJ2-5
CASSARTSVETQYF
TGTGCCAGCAGTGCCCGGACTAGCGTAGAGACCCAGTACTTC
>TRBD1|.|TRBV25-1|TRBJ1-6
CASSDMATGWSPLHF
TGTGCCAGCAGTGATATGGCGACAGGGTGGTCACCCCTCCACTTT
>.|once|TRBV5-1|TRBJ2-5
CASSLTGRGPQETQYF
TGCGCCAGCAGCTTGACAGGGAGAGGACCCCAAGAGACCCAGTACTTC
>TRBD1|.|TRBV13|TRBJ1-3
CASSLAGQGVLSSGNTIYF
TGTGCCAGCAGCTTAGCGGGGCAGGGGGTCCTCTCCTCTGGAAACACCATATATTTT
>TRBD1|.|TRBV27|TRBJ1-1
CASRTGQGASEAFF
TGTGCCAGCAGGACTGGACAGGGGGCGTCTGAAGCTTTCTTT
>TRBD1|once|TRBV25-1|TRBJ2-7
CASSDMDRGLYEQYF
TGTGCCAGCAGTGACATGGACAGGGGGCTTTACGAGCAGTACTTC
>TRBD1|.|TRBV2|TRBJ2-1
CASRGTAYNEQFF
TGTGCCAGCAGGGGGACAGCTTACAATGAGCAGTTCTTC
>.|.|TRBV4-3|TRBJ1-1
CASSQDILSSTEAFF
TGCGCCAGCAGCCAAGATATACTATCAAGTACTGAAGCTTTCTTT
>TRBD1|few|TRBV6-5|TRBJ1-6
CASSYSSGGSPLHF
TGTGCCAGCAGTTACTCCTCAGGGGGTTCACCCCTCCACTTT
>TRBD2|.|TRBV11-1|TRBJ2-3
CASSQTPSGSGADTQYF
TGTGCCAGCAGCCAGACCCCTAGCGGGAGTGGGGCAGATACGCAGTATTTT
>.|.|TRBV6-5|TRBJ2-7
CASTPRQGSSYEQYF
TGTGCCAGCACCCCCAGGCAGGGGAGCTCCTACGAGCAGTACTTC
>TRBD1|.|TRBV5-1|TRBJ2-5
CASSLTGGREETQYF
TGCGCCAGCAGCTTGACAGGGGGCCGGGAGGAGACCCAGTACTTC
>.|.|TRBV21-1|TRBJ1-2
CASWTARGGYTF
TGTGCCAGTTGGACAGCCAGGGGTGGCTACACCTTC
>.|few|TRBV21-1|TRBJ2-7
CASSKGEWVEQYF
TGTGCCAGCAGCAAAGGGGAGTGGGTCGAGCAGTACTTC
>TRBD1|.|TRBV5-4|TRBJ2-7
CASSLRTGNNEQYF
TGTGCCAGCAGCCTAAGGACAGGGAACAACGAGCAGTACTTC
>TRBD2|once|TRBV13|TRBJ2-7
CASSLDRLAASYEQYF
TGTGCCAGCAGCTTAGATAGACTAGCGGCCTCCTACGAGCAGTACTTC
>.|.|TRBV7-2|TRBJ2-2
CASSLGRQNGELFF
TGTGCCAGCAGCTTAGGCAGGCAAAACGGGGAGCTGTTTTTT
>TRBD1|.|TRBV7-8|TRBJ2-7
CASSLETGQGWSYEQYF
TGTGCCAGCAGCTTAGAGACAGGACAGGGGTGGTCCTACGAGCAGTACTTC
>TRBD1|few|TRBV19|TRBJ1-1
CASSYRGGTEAFF
TGTGCCAGTAGTTACAGGGGGGGCACTGAAGCTTTCTTT
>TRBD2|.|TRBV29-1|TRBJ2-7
CSVASGRALSYEQYF
TGCAGCGTTGCTAGCGGGAGGGCCCTCTCCTACGAGCAGTACTTC
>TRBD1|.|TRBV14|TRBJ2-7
CASSQGGTGYEQYF
TGTGCCAGCAGCCAAGGCGGGACAGGCTACGAGCAGTACTTC
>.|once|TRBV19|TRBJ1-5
CASSSSFGVREQPQHF
TGTGCCAGTAGCTCATCATTCGGAGTCAGGGAACAGCCCCAGCATTTT
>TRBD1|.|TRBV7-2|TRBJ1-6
CASSSDRVKSPLHF
TGTGCCAGCAGTTCCGACAGGGTAAAATCACCCCTCCACTTT